The entry that follows covers one T cell receptor beta chain sequence. The antigen remains undetermined. PCR employed 60 Vbeta and 13 Jbeta primers. Sequencing was performed with immunoSEQ multiplex PCR; in TCRdb, only in-frame clones are kept and a portion is missing. The sample records more than 90,000 clones, roughly 73% being singletons. The sample comes from a study of cytomegalovirus exposure and HLA in healthy donors. The CDR3 extends over 14 amino acids. Germline CDR1 and CDR2: SQVTM and ANQGSEA. Trimming shortened V by 0 bases and J by 5 bases, and 13 bases separated the two germline ends. Overall study findings and caveats: Segments of the TCR beta V type were, in most cases, productive about 87% or about 30% of the time in an earlier analysis.

The TCR originated in a woman in her 30s in good health and CMV-seronegative. Sequenced sample: PBMCs. The chain uses TRBV29-1 and TRBJ1-1, with D tentatively TRBD1 (5 bases). CDR3 sequence: CSVEDRRGRTEAFF. The CDR3, as DNA: TGCAGCGTTGAAGATCGGAGGGGCCGAACTGAAGCTTTCTTT.